The rows below give T cell receptor beta chains drawn from one sample of a study of cytomegalovirus exposure and HLA in healthy donors. Profiling relied on immunoSEQ multiplex PCR, and the TCRdb table lists in-frame clones only, not all of them. The repertoire holds fewer than 20,000 clones, with under 80% as singletons. The sample comprised PBMCs. These receptor sequences come from a man aged 18 to 35 in good health and CMV-seronegative. The conserved cysteine and the conserved F or W are not part of the CDR3 here.

V gene	J gene	CDR3 protein
TRBV4-1	TRBJ2-1	ASSQVVAGSSYNEQF
TRBV6-5	TRBJ1-1	ASSYDRNTEAF
TRBV6-5	TRBJ1-3	ASSTRGSGNTIY
TRBV5-6	TRBJ1-5	ASSSRGVGYSNQPQH
TRBV29-1	TRBJ1-1	SVRGMNTEAF
TRBV6-5	TRBJ1-1	ASSDRGLITF
TRBV29-1	TRBJ1-2	SVDWDRGAFYGYT
TRBV6-5	TRBJ2-7	ASKRSQEGVYEQY
TRBV6-1	TRBJ1-5	ASSEAVVGQGTRRSNQPQH
TRBV6-5	TRBJ2-7	ASSYFGLAGSYEQY
TRBV29-1	TRBJ2-7	SVEGDLRYEQY
TRBV29-1	TRBJ2-3	SVTGTGGLDTQY
TRBV5-4	TRBJ1-1	ASSVRTVNTEAF
TRBV4-1	TRBJ1-5	ASSQHQGSMQPQH
TRBV29-1	TRBJ1-5	SVGELNQPQH
TRBV27	TRBJ2-1	ASSSNILSYNEQF
TRBV29-1	TRBJ1-1	SVGQGWGTEAF
TRBV18	TRBJ2-1	ASSRTSGGGYNEQF
TRBV6-5	TRBJ1-2	ASGGQRGGFYGYT
TRBV30	TRBJ2-1	AWRVGGSPNEQF
TRBV29-1	TRBJ1-5	SLDRDQPQH
TRBV30	TRBJ1-5	AWSPIGVSNQPQH
TRBV29-1	TRBJ1-3	SVEDVGAGNTIY
TRBV7-9	TRBJ1-1	ASSPSQGVTEAF
TRBV13	TRBJ1-2	ASSLGTGDYGYT
TRBV30	TRBJ1-1	AWSAGTGEVDTEAF